The 19 T cell receptor beta chains below were found in one sample sequenced in a study of radiotherapy plus CTLA-4 blockade in lung cancer. Profiling relied on immunoSEQ multiplex PCR, and the TCRdb table lists in-frame clones only, not all of them. The sample has tens of thousands of clones, 60% to 80% seen once. The starting material was peripheral blood, obtained from a patient treated with radiotherapy plus ipilimumab. The receptors here all came from a human donor with non-small cell lung cancer whose response to radiotherapy plus ipilimumab could not be evaluated.

The table lists this clone with a few counts. At the DNA level, this CDR3 is encoded by other sequences in the same sample as well. The chain recombines TRBV6-5 with TRBJ2-5, with a tentative D call TRBD1 (6 bases). Between the trimmed V and J ends, which lost 9 bases and 2 bases, there was a span of 13 bases. Germline CDR1 reads MNHEY; CDR2 reads SVGAGI. CDR3 length: 13 amino acids. Written as DNA, the CDR3 is TGTGCCAGTAGCCGGGGACAACAAGAGACCCAGTACTTC. It codes for CASSRGQQETQYF.

This clone has just one count. This chain connects TRBV28 to TRBJ1-1; D may be TRBD1 (6 bases). Trimming pared 5 bases from V and 4 bases from J, leaving 11 bases between. Germline V gene sequence: CDR1 MDHEN, CDR2 SYDVKM. The length of the CDR3 is 13 residues. CDR3: CASSPRQATEAFF. CDR3 sequence (DNA): TGTGCCAGCAGTCCACGACAGGCCACTGAAGCTTTCTTT.

V is TRBV5-4 and J is TRBJ2-7; D is undetermined. Germline assignment: CDR1 SGHNT and CDR2 YYREEE (reference sequence). The CDR3 length is 13 residues. The V end was cut by 0 bases, the J end by 6 bases, with 10 bases between. This CDR3 reads CASSLVGQSEQYF. In nucleotides, the CDR3 is TGTGCCAGCAGCTTGGTTGGGCAGAGCGAGCAGTACTTC.

This clone was seen only a few times. The chain employs TRBV5-5 and TRBJ1-1; D is unclear. Trimming removed 0 bases from V and 7 bases from J, with 13 bases in between. From germline, CDR1 is SGHKS and CDR2 YYEKEE (reference sequence). The CDR3 is 14 amino acids. CDR3 nucleotides: TGTGCCAGCAGCTTGGACGTCAGGCTTTATGAAGCTTTCTTT. It is translated as CASSLDVRLYEAFF.

The rearrangement links TRBV19 to TRBJ1-1, with 7 bases fitting TRBD1. V lost 1 base and J lost 6; bases outside the gene matches: 2. The CDR3 contains 13 residues. The germline gives CDR1 LNHDA, CDR2 SQIVND (reference sequence). This chain's CDR3 is CASSIGQGAEAFF. For the CDR3, the DNA is TGTGCCAGTAGTATAGGGCAGGGGGCTGAAGCTTTCTTT.

This chain joins TRBV28 and TRBJ2-7; perhaps TRBD2 as D (6 bases). Germline lookup yields CDR1 MDHEN and CDR2 SYDVKM. This CDR3 is 14 amino acids long. The V gene lost 6 bases and the J gene lost 0 bases, with 12 bases spanning the gap. In DNA, the CDR3 is TGTGCCAGCAGATGGAGGGTCAGCTCCTACGAGCAGTACTTC. Translation gives CASRWRVSSYEQYF.

The chain is built from TRBV18 and TRBJ1-5; 10 nucleotides line up with TRBD1. Germline CDR1 KGHSH, CDR2 LQKENI. V lost 2 bases, J lost 4 bases, and 5 bases stayed unmatched. This CDR3 is 16 amino acids long. The chain's CDR3 is CASSPAGTGANQPQHF. DNA of the CDR3: TGTGCCAGCTCACCAGCCGGGACAGGGGCGAATCAGCCCCAGCATTTT.

The chain recombines TRBV6-5 with TRBJ1-2, with D possibly TRBD1 on 6 matching bases. The germline V gene encodes CDR1 MNHEY and CDR2 SVGAGI. This CDR3 is built from 16 residues. The germline V and J ends were trimmed by 0 bases and 8 bases, with 19 bases remaining between them. The CDR3 bases are TGTGCCAGCAGTTACTCAGTTACAGGGAACCGAGGCGGCTACACCTTC. This sequence encodes CASSYSVTGNRGGYTF.

This chain connects TRBV5-1 to TRBJ2-7; D remains unclear. Trimming took 0 bases from V and 3 from J, leaving 4 bases between them. Germline V lookup: CDR1 SGHRS, CDR2 YFSETQ. CDR3 length: 12 residues. The CDR3 spells CASSLESYEQYF. The CDR3, as DNA: TGCGCCAGCAGCTTGGAGAGCTACGAGCAGTACTTC.

The V gene is TRBV7-2, the J gene TRBJ1-5, with TRBD1 matching 7 bases. Germline CDR1 reads SGHTA; CDR2 reads FQGNSA. This CDR3 contains 13 residues. The trim removed 5 bases at V and 5 bases at J, leaving 3 bases unmatched. The CDR3 protein is CASSAQGDQPQHF. The DNA of the CDR3 is TGTGCCAGCAGCGCTCAGGGGGATCAGCCCCAGCATTTT.

This sequence joins TRBV12-5 and TRBJ1-1; D gene uncertain. The CDR3 runs 15 residues. The V and J ends lost 0 bases and 1 base respectively, with 9 bases between them. Germline V gene data show CDR1 as LGHNT and CDR2 as FRNRAP. The CDR3 loop reads CASGLVSGPNTEAFF. The CDR3 DNA is TGTGCTAGTGGTTTGGTAAGCGGCCCGAACACTGAAGCTTTCTTT. Full variable domain (remainder filled in from reference TRBV12-5 and TRBJ1-1): DARVTQTPRHKVTEMGQEVTMRCQPILGHNTVFWYRQTMMQGLELLAYFRNRAPLDDSGMPKDRFSAEMPDATLATLKIQPSEPRDSAVYFCASGLVSGPNTEAFFGQGTRLTVV.

This chain joins TRBV15 and TRBJ1-2, with 7 bases lining up with TRBD1. This CDR3 has 15 amino acids. Germline CDR1 reads LNHNV; CDR2 reads YYDKDF (reference sequence). The V gene end was trimmed by 6 bases and the J gene end by 4 bases; junction bases not matched to a gene: 11. This CDR3 is CATRGDVGTVYGYTF. For the CDR3, the DNA is TGTGCCACCAGGGGCGACGTAGGGACAGTCTATGGCTACACCTTC. Using reference TRBV15 and TRBJ1-2 for the parts outside the CDR3, the full variable domain is DAMVIQNPRYQVTQFGKPVTLSCSQTLNHNVMYWYQQKSSQAPKLLFHYYDKDFNNEADTPDNFQSRRPNTSFCFLDIRSPGLGDTAMYLCATRGDVGTVYGYTFGSGTRLTVV.

V usage is TRBV5-1 and J usage is TRBJ1-6; 9 positions agree with TRBD1. There are 16 residues in the CDR3. With V trimmed by 0 bases and J by 9 bases, 7 bases remained unmatched. Germline V gene sequence: CDR1 SGHRS, CDR2 YFSETQ. This CDR3 reads CASSLAGGQGSSPLHF. As DNA, the CDR3 is TGCGCCAGCAGCTTGGCCGGGGGACAGGGATCTTCACCCCTCCACTTT. The variable domain in full, with the rest retrieved from reference TRBV5-1 and TRBJ1-6, is KAGVTQTPRYLIKTRGQQVTLSCSPISGHRSVSWYQQTPGQGLQFLFEYFSETQRNKGNFPGRFSGRQFSNSRSEMNVSTLELGDSALYLCASSLAGGQGSSPLHFGNGTRLTVT.

The gene calls are TRBV29-1 and TRBJ1-3; 9 bases line up with TRBD1. From germline, CDR1 is SQVTM and CDR2 ANQGSEA. Trimming at V came to 7 bases and at J to 0 bases, leaving 7 bases not matched to a gene. The CDR3 length is 15 residues. The CDR3 sequence: CSARTGAHSGNTIYF. As DNA, the CDR3 is TGCAGCGCCAGGACAGGGGCGCACTCTGGAAACACCATATATTTT.

This clone rates as medium-sized. The chain carries TRBV7-2 and TRBJ2-3; D is unresolved. The CDR3 is 15 amino acids. Germline lookup yields CDR1 SGHTA and CDR2 FQGNSA. The V gene lost 3 bases and the J gene lost 1 base, with 11 bases spanning the gap. The CDR3 is CASSLVGQGTDTQYF. The DNA of the CDR3 is TGTGCCAGCAGCTTGGTGGGCCAGGGCACAGATACGCAGTATTTT. Combining the CDR3 with reference TRBV7-2 and TRBJ2-3 gives the whole variable domain GAGVSQSPSNKVTEKGKDVELRCDPISGHTALYWYRQSLGQGLEFLIYFQGNSAPDKSGLPSDRFSAERTGGSVSTLTIQRTQQEDSAVYLCASSLVGQGTDTQYFGPGTRLTVL.

There are a few counts of this clone. The chain links TRBV6-5 to TRBJ1-2; D is perhaps TRBD1 (5 bases). V lost 5 bases to trimming and J lost 1 base, with 11 bases between them. In germline, CDR1 is MNHEY, CDR2 SVGAGI. The CDR3 totals 14 residues. The DNA of the CDR3 is TGTGCCAGCAGTGTGTTGACAGTTAACTATGGCTACACCTTC. This translates into CASSVLTVNYGYTF.

The rearrangement joins TRBV5-1 to TRBJ2-5, with D perhaps matching TRBD1 (6 bases). Trimming took 2 bases from V and 5 from J, leaving 16 bases between them. This CDR3 comprises 15 residues. Germline V CDR1 and CDR2: SGHRS, YFSETQ. As DNA, the CDR3 is TGCGCCAGCAGCTTAGCCAGGGGCCCCCGGGAGACCCAGTACTTC. This sequence encodes CASSLARGPRETQYF.

This sequence joins TRBV18 and TRBJ1-6; possible D gene TRBD1, 5 bases. Germline V gene sequence: CDR1 KGHSH, CDR2 LQKENI. The CDR3 is made up of 15 amino acids. V was clipped by 0 bases and J by 7 bases, with 10 bases between them. For the CDR3, the DNA is TGTGCCAGCTCACCACCCTTGACAGAGAATTCACCCCTCCACTTT. It specifies CASSPPLTENSPLHF.

V usage is TRBV6-6 and J usage is TRBJ2-5; TRBD1 aligns across 9 bases. The CDR3 has 15 residues. The J segment lost 2 bases and the V segment lost 6 bases, leaving 7 bases of the junction unmatched. The germline V gene has CDR1 MNHNY and CDR2 SVGAGI (reference sequence). The CDR3 DNA sequence: TGTGCCAGCAGCGGGGGACAGGGTAGGCAAGAGACCCAGTACTTC. Residues: CASSGGQGRQETQYF.